Reported below is one T cell receptor (beta chain). The data were taken from a study of OX40 agonist ivuxolimab in advanced cancers. The CDR3 has 15 residues. The germline CDR1 and CDR2 sequences are MGHRA and YSYEKL. V was cut by 0 bases and J by 5 bases, with 8 bases left in between. The protocol was immunoSEQ multiplex PCR, while the TCRdb copy is restricted to in-frame clones and leaves out a portion. The sample includes around 14,000 clones, 90% to 95% seen only once; the top ten take around a fifth. The receptor comes from an adult with an advanced solid tumor such as melanoma, head and neck, liver or kidney cancer. This specimen was CD4+ or CD8+ T cells sorted from blood, taken in a trial of the OX40 agonist ivuxolimab. The chain employs TRBV4-1 and TRBJ1-6; the D gene is possibly TRBD1 (6 bases). The CDR3 nucleotides read TGCGCCAGCAGCCAAGAAGCAGGGGATAATTCACCCCTCCACTTT. It specifies CASSQEAGDNSPLHF.